This TCR beta chain is from a study of blood T cell repertoires in COVID-19. Sequenced by immunoSEQ multiplex PCR; TCRdb stores in-frame clones only, minus some. The sample has about 330,000 clones, roughly 88% seen once; the top ten hold more than 5%. The germline CDR1 and CDR2 sequences are SQVTM and ANQGSEA. The V gene lost 4 bases and the J gene lost 4 bases, with 7 bases spanning the gap. CDR3 size: 11 residues. In Cohort 3, a recovered donor had either two negative PCRs, clearance, or symptom resolution. Sequencing input: PBMCs or T cells enriched from blood (not recorded which). This TCR was sampled from a man in his thirties or forties who had recovered from COVID-19. The chain combines TRBV29-1 with TRBJ2-5; the D gene is possibly TRBD2 (6 bases). The CDR3, as DNA: TGCAGCGTTGTGGGGGGAGAGACCCAGTACTTC. Its protein product is CSVVGGETQYF.